The sequence of this TCR beta chain was determined in a study of shared clonotypes between healthy human individuals. Study-level points and caveats: Sequencing depth was expected to influence donor clonotype sharing.

A remark on this clone: Its target is unknown.

Trimming left V 2 bases short and J 7 bases short, with 3 bases between. Germline V CDR1 and CDR2: MNHNY, SVGAGI (reference sequence). The CDR3 runs 11 residues. Deep was the level at which the assay was run. Using immunoSEQ multiplex PCR, the repertoire was profiled, and TCRdb retains in-frame clones only, with some absent. The sample holds 1.5 million to 1.9 million clones, nearly 99% seen once. The receptor was isolated from a young man in good health. The genes are TRBV6-6 and TRBJ2-1; D is unclear. Sequencing used naive CD4+ T cells sorted from blood. Indicated subset: CD45RA+ positively selected. The CDR3 DNA follows: TGTGCCAGCAGTTACACGAATGAGCAGTTCTTC. Amino acid sequence: CASSYTNEQFF.